This record concerns one TCR beta chain sequence. The V gene end was trimmed by 6 bases and the J gene end by 4 bases; junction bases not matched to a gene: 4. This CDR3 is 13 amino acids long. Original handling: Estimates of nucleated cell counts were drawn from the amplification of reference gene primers. Sequencing was performed with immunoSEQ multiplex PCR; in TCRdb, only in-frame clones are kept and a portion is missing. V, J and clone size are taken as reported in that table, and D and trimming were inferred from the DNA itself. There are roughly 230,000 clones in the sample; over 80% occur only once, and about 27% lies in the top ten. The entry originates in a study of blood T cell repertoires in COVID-19.

The receptor was isolated from a man aged 35-49 years with acute or convalescent COVID-19. V usage is TRBV12-3 or TRBV12-4 and J usage is TRBJ1-2; 8 bases are shared with TRBD1. The sequencing sample was made of peripheral blood. The CDR3 DNA follows: TGTGCCAGCAGCCCAGGGGGCCTCTATGGCTACACCTTC. This codes for CASSPGGLYGYTF.